These T cell receptor beta chains were read from a single sample in a study of T-cell reconstitution after alpha-beta-depleted transplantation in children. TCRdb reprocessed the PCR reads via MiXCR and lists one record per CDR3 protein. The table has 550,000 to 600,000 distinct CDR3 sequences, 23% seen once. Sequenced here: PBMCs, mostly from graft donor cells, sampled 360 days after TCRalphabeta/CD19-depleted stem cell transplant. The receptors originated from a boy under two years old who had a stem cell transplant for acute myeloid leukemia, so the T cells may come from the graft donor. Each CDR3 is given with its conserved first and last residue. Each record gives: CDR3 length, D gene, clone size, J gene, V gene, CDR3 protein, CDR3 DNA. The D gene is left open where the match is weak. Part of the rows lack a size; the others show once, few, many or a class for expanded clones.

len: 14
d_gene: TRBD1
abundance: NA
j_gene: TRBJ1-2
v_gene: TRBV15
CDR3aa: CATSRGQGDYGYTF
CDR3nt: TGTGCCACCAGCAGAGGACAGGGAGACTATGGCTACACCTTC

len: 13
d_gene: NA
abundance: many
j_gene: TRBJ1-1
v_gene: TRBV6-5
CDR3aa: CASSYFRETEAFF
CDR3nt: TGTGCCAGCAGTTACTTCAGGGAAACTGAAGCTTTCTTT

len: 15
d_gene: NA
abundance: once
j_gene: TRBJ2-1
v_gene: TRBV18
CDR3aa: CASSPYTVSYNEQFF
CDR3nt: TGTGCCAGCTCACCCTACACAGTCTCCTACAATGAGCAGTTCTTC

len: 14
d_gene: NA
abundance: many
j_gene: TRBJ2-5
v_gene: TRBV20-1
CDR3aa: CSARPGLGQETQYF
CDR3nt: TGCAGTGCTAGACCGGGACTGGGACAAGAGACCCAGTACTTC

len: 14
d_gene: NA
abundance: NA
j_gene: TRBJ2-1
v_gene: TRBV4-2
CDR3aa: CASSQGPTRNEQFF
CDR3nt: TGTGCCAGCAGCCAGGGTCCGACTAGGAATGAGCAGTTCTTC

len: 15
d_gene: NA
abundance: many
j_gene: TRBJ1-5
v_gene: TRBV7-8
CDR3aa: CASSLGHRVNQPQHF
CDR3nt: TGTGCCAGCAGCTTAGGGCACAGGGTCAATCAGCCCCAGCATTTT

len: 15
d_gene: NA
abundance: few
j_gene: TRBJ2-5
v_gene: TRBV4-3
CDR3aa: CASSQDLGSGETQYF
CDR3nt: TGCGCCAGCAGCCAAGATCTAGGCAGCGGGGAGACCCAGTACTTC

len: 13
d_gene: NA
abundance: many
j_gene: TRBJ1-1
v_gene: TRBV12-3/TRBV12-4
CDR3aa: CASSLDGGFEAFF
CDR3nt: TGTGCCAGCAGTTTAGACGGAGGATTTGAAGCTTTCTTT

len: 18
d_gene: NA
abundance: NA
j_gene: TRBJ2-7
v_gene: TRBV4-1
CDR3aa: CASSQVFGGRLFSYEQYF
CDR3nt: TGCGCCAGCAGCCAAGTCTTCGGGGGGCGCCTTTTCTCCTACGAGCAGTACTTC

len: 14
d_gene: NA
abundance: many
j_gene: TRBJ1-1
v_gene: TRBV29-1
CDR3aa: CSVQWAGGRTEAFF
CDR3nt: TGCAGCGTTCAATGGGCGGGAGGTCGCACTGAAGCTTTCTTT

len: 16
d_gene: NA
abundance: NA
j_gene: TRBJ1-2
v_gene: TRBV20-1
CDR3aa: CSARGRLARVNYGYTF
CDR3nt: TGCAGTGCTAGAGGCAGGCTTGCACGGGTCAACTATGGCTACACCTTC

len: 13
d_gene: NA
abundance: few
j_gene: TRBJ2-7
v_gene: TRBV20-1
CDR3aa: CSARMAGIYEQYF
CDR3nt: TGCAGTGCTAGGATGGCAGGGATCTACGAGCAGTACTTC

len: 15
d_gene: NA
abundance: NA
j_gene: TRBJ2-7
v_gene: TRBV20-1
CDR3aa: CSARDLGGRYYEQYF
CDR3nt: TGCAGTGCTAGAGATCTCGGCGGGCGCTACTACGAGCAGTACTTC

len: 12
d_gene: NA
abundance: NA
j_gene: TRBJ2-3
v_gene: TRBV20-1
CDR3aa: CSADGVVDTQYF
CDR3nt: TGCAGTGCGGACGGGGTCGTGGATACGCAGTATTTT

len: 14
d_gene: NA
abundance: once
j_gene: TRBJ2-5
v_gene: TRBV11-3
CDR3aa: CASSPRGRQETQYF
CDR3nt: TGTGCCAGCAGCCCACGGGGGCGACAGGAGACCCAGTACTTC

len: 11
d_gene: NA
abundance: few
j_gene: TRBJ2-3
v_gene: TRBV7-2
CDR3aa: CASRTVGTQYF
CDR3nt: TGTGCCAGCAGGACCGTGGGTACGCAGTATTTT

len: 16
d_gene: TRBD2
abundance: few
j_gene: TRBJ2-1
v_gene: TRBV4-3
CDR3aa: CASSQEWDYAAGEQFF
CDR3nt: TGCGCCAGCAGCCAAGAGTGGGACTACGCGGCGGGTGAGCAGTTCTTC

len: 14
d_gene: NA
abundance: NA
j_gene: TRBJ2-1
v_gene: TRBV12-3/TRBV12-4
CDR3aa: CASSLNGPYNEQFF
CDR3nt: TGTGCCAGCAGTTTAAACGGACCCTACAATGAGCAGTTCTTC

len: 14
d_gene: TRBD2
abundance: many
j_gene: TRBJ2-3
v_gene: TRBV12-3/TRBV12-4
CDR3aa: CASRRLAGTDTQYF
CDR3nt: TGTGCCAGCAGGCGACTAGCGGGCACAGATACGCAGTATTTT

len: 13
d_gene: NA
abundance: few
j_gene: TRBJ2-5
v_gene: TRBV7-9
CDR3aa: CASSLRLRETQYF
CDR3nt: TGTGCCAGCAGCTTAAGACTGAGGGAGACCCAGTACTTC

len: 13
d_gene: NA
abundance: NA
j_gene: TRBJ1-1
v_gene: TRBV18
CDR3aa: CASSRVGNTEAFF
CDR3nt: TGTGCCAGCTCACGTGTGGGGAACACTGAAGCTTTCTTT

len: 18
d_gene: NA
abundance: NA
j_gene: TRBJ1-6
v_gene: TRBV27
CDR3aa: CASRTIYELPGGYSPLHF
CDR3nt: TGTGCCAGCAGGACAATATATGAGCTGCCGGGTGGATACTCACCCCTCCACTTT

len: 14
d_gene: NA
abundance: few
j_gene: TRBJ2-3
v_gene: TRBV14
CDR3aa: CASSQDRTGDTQYF
CDR3nt: TGTGCCAGCAGCCAAGATCGCACCGGGGATACGCAGTATTTT

len: 13
d_gene: NA
abundance: NA
j_gene: TRBJ2-1
v_gene: TRBV4-1
CDR3aa: CASSQDGVNEQFF
CDR3nt: TGCGCCAGCAGCCAAGACGGGGTAAATGAGCAGTTCTTC

len: 14
d_gene: NA
abundance: NA
j_gene: TRBJ2-2
v_gene: TRBV25-1
CDR3aa: CASAEQGHTGELFF
CDR3nt: TGTGCCAGCGCCGAACAGGGACACACCGGGGAGCTGTTTTTT

len: 14
d_gene: NA
abundance: many
j_gene: TRBJ2-7
v_gene: TRBV20-1
CDR3aa: CSASGTHSSYEQYF
CDR3nt: TGCAGTGCCTCCGGGACGCATAGCTCCTACGAGCAGTACTTC

len: 12
d_gene: NA
abundance: NA
j_gene: TRBJ1-1
v_gene: TRBV5-1
CDR3aa: CASSSSNTEAFF
CDR3nt: TGCGCCAGCAGCTCCTCGAACACTGAAGCTTTCTTT

len: 16
d_gene: NA
abundance: few
j_gene: TRBJ2-2
v_gene: TRBV7-6
CDR3aa: CASSLRQAGINGELFF
CDR3nt: TGTGCCAGCAGCTTAAGGCAGGCGGGAATAAACGGGGAGCTGTTTTTT

len: 16
d_gene: TRBD1
abundance: NA
j_gene: TRBJ2-1
v_gene: TRBV12-3/TRBV12-4
CDR3aa: CASSRDRAYGRDEQFF
CDR3nt: TGTGCCAGCAGTCGGGACAGGGCCTATGGTCGGGATGAGCAGTTCTTC

len: 13
d_gene: NA
abundance: many
j_gene: TRBJ1-6
v_gene: TRBV6-6
CDR3aa: CASSRPEISPLHF
CDR3nt: TGTGCCAGCAGTAGGCCAGAGATATCACCCCTCCACTTT

len: 14
d_gene: NA
abundance: many
j_gene: TRBJ2-2
v_gene: TRBV15
CDR3aa: CATSREKNTGELFF
CDR3nt: TGTGCCACCAGCAGAGAAAAGAACACCGGGGAGCTGTTTTTT

len: 13
d_gene: NA
abundance: NA
j_gene: TRBJ2-7
v_gene: TRBV20-1
CDR3aa: CSARLASQYEQYF
CDR3nt: TGCAGTGCTAGGCTAGCCAGTCAGTACGAGCAGTACTTC

len: 15
d_gene: TRBD1
abundance: NA
j_gene: TRBJ2-7
v_gene: TRBV9
CDR3aa: CASSSRGTDTYEQYF
CDR3nt: TGTGCCAGCAGCTCCAGGGGGACAGATACCTACGAGCAGTACTTC

len: 17
d_gene: NA
abundance: once
j_gene: TRBJ2-2
v_gene: TRBV7-6
CDR3aa: CASSPVLGISHTGELFF
CDR3nt: TGTGCCAGCAGCCCTGTTCTAGGAATTTCCCACACCGGGGAGCTGTTTTTT

len: 10
d_gene: TRBD1
abundance: few
j_gene: TRBJ1-2
v_gene: TRBV20-1
CDR3aa: CSAGQGSYTF
CDR3nt: TGCAGTGCGGGACAGGGGAGTTACACCTTC

len: 14
d_gene: TRBD2
abundance: few
j_gene: TRBJ2-5
v_gene: TRBV29-1
CDR3aa: CSVVRGAIQETQYF
CDR3nt: TGCAGCGTTGTGCGGGGGGCAATCCAAGAGACCCAGTACTTC

len: 14
d_gene: TRBD1
abundance: NA
j_gene: TRBJ2-5
v_gene: TRBV20-1
CDR3aa: CSALAGQGGETQYF
CDR3nt: TGCAGTGCTCTCGCCGGACAGGGAGGAGAGACCCAGTACTTC